The present T cell receptor beta chain was sequenced within a study of T-cell reconstitution after alpha-beta-depleted transplantation in children. This clonotype came up a few times. Its antigen is not identified. Unique molecular identifiers were incorporated during preparation of the TCRbeta library. TCRdb used MiXCR to reprocess the PCR reads, holding one entry per CDR3 protein. The sample includes some 550,000 distinct CDR3 sequences, 20% to 25% of them seen just once. Broader study findings: About two months after transplant, alpha-beta T cells reportedly came from several hundred expanded graft clones. The authors attributed T-cell counts and diversity one year after transplant mostly to newly produced T cells. TCRbeta diversity was high at day 60 in some patients (a result of surviving recipient T cells and thymic progenitors).

Losses at the gene ends were 8 bases for V and 4 bases for J; bases not matched to a gene: 11. The CDR3 runs 15 residues. The chain is built from TRBV12-3 or TRBV12-4 and TRBJ2-1; 7 positions match TRBD2. This specimen consisted of PBMCs, mostly from graft donor cells, obtained 360 days after TCRalphabeta/CD19-depleted stem cell transplant. The origin of this receptor is a boy under two years old who had a stem cell transplant for acute myeloid leukemia, so the T cells may come from the graft donor. CDR3 amino acids: CASWAWEGLYNEQFF. The CDR3 nucleotides read TGTGCCAGCTGGGCGTGGGAGGGATTGTACAATGAGCAGTTCTTC.